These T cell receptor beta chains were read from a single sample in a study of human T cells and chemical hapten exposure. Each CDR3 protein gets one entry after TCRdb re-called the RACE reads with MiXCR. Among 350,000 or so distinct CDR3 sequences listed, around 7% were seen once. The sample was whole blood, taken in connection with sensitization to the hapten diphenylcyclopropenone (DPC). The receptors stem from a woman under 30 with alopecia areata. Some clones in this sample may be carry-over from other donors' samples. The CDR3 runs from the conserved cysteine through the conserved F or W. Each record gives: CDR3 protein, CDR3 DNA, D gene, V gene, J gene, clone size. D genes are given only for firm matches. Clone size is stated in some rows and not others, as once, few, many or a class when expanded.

CDR3: CASSQGGQEKLFF; DNA: TGTGCCAGCAGCCAAGGGGGGCAGGAAAAACTGTTTTTT; D: -; V: TRBV3-1; J: TRBJ1-4; size: many
CDR3: CASSFQRREGEYF; DNA: TGTGCCAGCAGCTTCCAACGCAGGGAGGGAGAGTATTTT; D: TRBD2; V: TRBV7-2; J: TRBJ2-3; size: many
CDR3: CASSVDIRDTQYF; DNA: TGTGCCAGCAGCGTGGATATAAGAGATACGCAGTATTTT; D: -; V: TRBV9; J: TRBJ2-3; size: -
CDR3: CASTLTGTQPQHF; DNA: TGTGCCAGCACCCTGACAGGGACTCAGCCCCAGCATTTT; D: TRBD1; V: TRBV6-2/TRBV6-3; J: TRBJ1-5; size: few
CDR3: CASSNSRRDVNYGYTF; DNA: TGTGCCAGCAGTAATAGCAGGAGGGATGTTAACTATGGCTACACCTTC; D: -; V: TRBV5-6; J: TRBJ1-2; size: few
CDR3: CASSLRGTLGDTQYF; DNA: TGTGCCAGCAGTTTGAGGGGGACCTTAGGAGATACGCAGTATTTT; D: -; V: TRBV27; J: TRBJ2-3; size: few
CDR3: CASSRTGGSPLHF; DNA: TGTGCCAGCAGTCGGACAGGGGGGTCACCCCTCCACTTT; D: TRBD1; V: TRBV6-6; J: TRBJ1-6; size: -
CDR3: CASTVGLVTQYF; DNA: TGTGCCAGCACCGTCGGGTTGGTTACGCAGTATTTT; D: -; V: TRBV2; J: TRBJ2-3; size: few
CDR3: CASSSRQGEAFF; DNA: TGTGCCAGCAGCTCAAGACAGGGAGAAGCTTTCTTT; D: TRBD1; V: TRBV7-3; J: TRBJ1-1; size: many
CDR3: CSVEVVERGTQETQYF; DNA: TGCAGCGTTGAAGTCGTCGAGCGGGGGACCCAAGAGACCCAGTACTTC; D: TRBD2; V: TRBV29-1; J: TRBJ2-5; size: few
CDR3: CASSYPRASPDGYTF; DNA: TGTGCCAGCAGTTACCCAAGGGCAAGTCCAGATGGCTACACCTTC; D: -; V: TRBV6-6; J: TRBJ1-2; size: -
CDR3: CSARDSTNF; DNA: TGCAGTGCTAGGGACAGTACTAACTTC; D: -; V: TRBV20-1; J: TRBJ1-2; size: few
CDR3: CASIYAQGNTGELFF; DNA: TGTGCCAGCATATATGCGCAGGGGAACACCGGGGAGCTGTTTTTT; D: -; V: TRBV6-1; J: TRBJ2-2; size: -
CDR3: CASSLEAGSNEQFF; DNA: TGTGCCAGCAGCTTAGAGGCAGGAAGCAATGAGCAGTTCTTC; D: -; V: TRBV11-3; J: TRBJ2-1; size: few
CDR3: CASSRLTSGGADTQYF; DNA: TGCGCCAGCAGCCGCCTGACTAGCGGGGGGGCAGATACGCAGTATTTT; D: TRBD2; V: TRBV4-3; J: TRBJ2-3; size: -
CDR3: CASSDGLNTEAFF; DNA: TGTGCCAGCTCGGACGGACTGAACACTGAAGCTTTCTTT; D: -; V: TRBV14; J: TRBJ1-1; size: many
CDR3: CASSLVAGPFSTDTQYF; DNA: TGTGCCAGCAGCTTAGTGGCAGGCCCATTTAGCACAGATACGCAGTATTTT; D: -; V: TRBV7-2; J: TRBJ2-3; size: -
CDR3: CATEPRGLGYGYTF; DNA: TGTGCCACAGAACCCAGGGGATTGGGCTATGGCTACACCTTC; D: -; V: TRBV12-3/TRBV12-4; J: TRBJ1-2; size: -
CDR3: CASSVGQGANEQFF; DNA: TGTGCCAGCAGCGTAGGCCAGGGGGCAAATGAGCAGTTCTTC; D: TRBD1; V: TRBV9; J: TRBJ2-1; size: -
CDR3: CASSTWTSGTDTQYF; DNA: TGTGCCAGCAGCACCTGGACTAGCGGCACAGATACGCAGTATTTT; D: TRBD2; V: TRBV9; J: TRBJ2-3; size: -
CDR3: CASSPYPGQGNEQYF; DNA: TGTGCCAGCTCACCCTATCCGGGACAGGGGAACGAGCAGTACTTC; D: TRBD1; V: TRBV18; J: TRBJ2-7; size: -
CDR3: CASRSLGGRGVTEAFF; DNA: TGTGCCAGTCGCTCACTTGGGGGTCGGGGTGTCACTGAAGCTTTCTTT; D: -; V: TRBV4-2; J: TRBJ1-1; size: few
CDR3: CAITETGYTEAFF; DNA: TGTGCCATCACCGAGACAGGGTACACTGAAGCTTTCTTT; D: TRBD1; V: TRBV10-3; J: TRBJ1-1; size: many
CDR3: CASRPTGAGNQPQHF; DNA: TGTGCCAGCAGGCCGACAGGGGCAGGCAATCAGCCCCAGCATTTT; D: TRBD1; V: TRBV6-2/TRBV6-3; J: TRBJ1-5; size: -
CDR3: CASRTRDGSNQPQHF; DNA: TGTGCCAGCAGAACCCGGGACGGGAGCAATCAGCCCCAGCATTTT; D: -; V: TRBV12-3/TRBV12-4; J: TRBJ1-5; size: few
CDR3: CAISSGYREGYTF; DNA: TGTGCCATCAGTTCCGGCTACAGGGAAGGCTACACCTTC; D: -; V: TRBV10-3; J: TRBJ1-2; size: -
CDR3: CASSLGVHKNIQYF; DNA: TGTGCCAGCAGCCTCGGCGTTCATAAAAACATTCAGTACTTC; D: -; V: TRBV7-9; J: TRBJ2-4; size: -
CDR3: CSVEQAYTF; DNA: TGCAGCGTTGAACAAGCCTACACCTTC; D: -; V: TRBV29-1; J: TRBJ1-2; size: few
CDR3: CASSWTGLDSPLHF; DNA: TGTGCCAGCAGCTGGACAGGGCTCGACTCACCCCTCCACTTT; D: TRBD1; V: TRBV5-6; J: TRBJ1-6; size: -
CDR3: CATRDLSTGNTIYF; DNA: TGTGCCACCCGCGATCTATCCACTGGAAACACCATATATTTT; D: -; V: TRBV12-3/TRBV12-4; J: TRBJ1-3; size: -
CDR3: CSVGRTGGANTQYF; DNA: TGCAGCGTTGGAAGGACAGGGGGCGCGAATACGCAGTATTTT; D: TRBD1; V: TRBV29-1; J: TRBJ2-3; size: few
CDR3: CASSYNYGDYGYTF; DNA: TGTGCCAGCAGTTACAACTATGGGGACTATGGCTACACCTTC; D: -; V: TRBV6-5; J: TRBJ1-2; size: many